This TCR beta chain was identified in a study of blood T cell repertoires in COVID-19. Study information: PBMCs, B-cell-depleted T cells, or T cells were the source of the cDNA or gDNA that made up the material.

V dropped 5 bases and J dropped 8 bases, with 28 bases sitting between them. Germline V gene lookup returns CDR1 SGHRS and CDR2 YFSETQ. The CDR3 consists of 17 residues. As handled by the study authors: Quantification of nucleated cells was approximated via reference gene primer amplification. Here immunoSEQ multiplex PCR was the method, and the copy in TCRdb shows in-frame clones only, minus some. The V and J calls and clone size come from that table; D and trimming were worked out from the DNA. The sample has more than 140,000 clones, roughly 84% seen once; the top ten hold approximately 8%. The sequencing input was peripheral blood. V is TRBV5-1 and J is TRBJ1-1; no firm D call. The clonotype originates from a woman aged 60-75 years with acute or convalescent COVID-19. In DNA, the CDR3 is TGCGCCAGCAGGACCTCAGTAAACACTAGAAGCGGCGCAGAAGCTTTCTTT. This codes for CASRTSVNTRSGAEAFF.